The present TCR beta chain was sequenced within a study of cytomegalovirus exposure and HLA in healthy donors. Study-wide results and caveats: Earlier analysis looked at TCR beta V segments, and most were productive about 87% or about 30% of the time. Most TCR sequences were rare, but some public TCRs occurred in many donors.

The CDR3 is made up of 16 amino acids. In germline, CDR1 is SGHVS, CDR2 FNYEAQ. V lost 0 bases to trimming and J lost 6 bases; unmatched junction nucleotides: 4. About this clone itself: What it recognizes is unknown.

The PCR employed 60 Vbeta primers together with 13 Jbeta primers. Libraries were prepared by immunoSEQ multiplex PCR; TCRdb keeps only in-frame clonotypes and omits some of them. The sample records about 180,000 clones, about three quarters being singletons. The chain employs TRBV7-6 and TRBJ2-7; 14 nucleotides line up with TRBD2. Material for sequencing was PBMCs. This TCR was sampled from a man aged 40-55 years in good health and CMV-seronegative. The CDR3 protein is CASSLALGLAGAEQYF. For the CDR3, the DNA is TGTGCCAGCAGCTTAGCCCTGGGACTAGCGGGAGCCGAGCAGTACTTC.